The clone carrying this T cell receptor beta chain appeared a few times. Antigen: not known. This entry is derived from a study of T-cell reconstitution after alpha-beta-depleted transplantation in children. General observations from the study: Newly made T cells mostly supplied T-cell counts and diversity one year after transplant. Surviving recipient cells, namely T cells and thymic progenitors, were the source of high day-60 TCRbeta diversity in some patients. About two months after transplant, alpha-beta T cells reportedly came from several hundred expanded graft clones.

This CDR3 has 17 residues. The V gene end was trimmed by 3 bases and the J gene end by 5 bases; junction bases not matched to a gene: 8. Germline values: CDR1 SGHRS, CDR2 YFSETQ. TCRbeta library construction was performed incorporating unique molecular identifiers. TCRdb reprocessed the PCR reads via MiXCR and lists one record per CDR3 protein. The sample lists 200,000 to 250,000 distinct CDR3 sequences, less than 9% occurring once. The source of this sequence is a male patient younger than 18 who had a stem cell transplant for acute lymphoblastic leukemia, so the T cells may come from the graft donor. The sample consisted of PBMCs, mostly from graft donor cells, taken 180 days after TCRalphabeta/CD19-depleted stem cell transplant. The chain combines TRBV5-1 with TRBJ2-2; 12 bases map to TRBD2. This CDR3 is CASSSRLAGAGTGELFF. As DNA, the CDR3 is TGCGCCAGCAGCTCCCGACTAGCGGGAGCCGGGACCGGGGAGCTGTTTTTT.